This T cell receptor beta chain is from a study of blood T cell repertoires in COVID-19. Overall study: Samples of COVID-19 (acute and convalescent) were obtained from the United States, Italy and Spain.

How the authors handled the data: Amplifying reference gene primers gave estimates of nucleated cell counts. The repertoire was sequenced with immunoSEQ multiplex PCR; TCRdb's copy has only in-frame clones and lacks some. That table furnishes V, J and clone size, whereas the DNA furnished D and trimming. The sample yields some 100,000 clones, approximately 87% seen once. The CDR3 spans 13 residues. Germline V lookup: CDR1 KGHSH, CDR2 LQKENI. V was cut by 2 bases and J by 2 bases, with 6 bases left in between. Sequenced sample: peripheral blood. The chain links TRBV18 to TRBJ1-2; D may be TRBD1 (5 bases). This receptor was obtained from a human donor with active COVID-19. The donor label of this sample is uncertain. CDR3 coding DNA: TGTGCCAGCTCACCAGGGGCGAACTATGGCTACACCTTC. Protein product: CASSPGANYGYTF.